The rows below give T cell receptor beta chains drawn from one sample of a study of cytomegalovirus exposure and HLA in healthy donors. Libraries were prepared by immunoSEQ multiplex PCR; TCRdb keeps only in-frame clonotypes and omits some of them. The sample records 60,000 to 95,000 clones, approximately 82% being singletons. Source material: PBMCs. These receptors were taken from a man between 65 and 79 years old in good health and CMV-seropositive. Each CDR3 is given with its conserved first and last residue. A D gene is named only where the DNA matches it firmly. Expanded clones get a size class; other rows say once, few or many, or leave the size out.

clone size,V gene,D gene,J gene,CDR3 DNA,CDR3 protein
once,TRBV7-9,-,TRBJ1-2,TGTGCCAGCAGCTTAGACCAGGGCAACTATGGCTACACCTTC,CASSLDQGNYGYTF
few,TRBV5-1,-,TRBJ1-5,TGCGCCAGCAGCTTAGGCGACCAGGAACAGCCCCAGCATTTT,CASSLGDQEQPQHF
-,TRBV21-1,-,TRBJ1-2,TGTGCCAGCAGCAAAGGGGACAGGGAGTCCTATGGCTACACCTTC,CASSKGDRESYGYTF
-,TRBV28,-,TRBJ1-4,TGTGCCAGCAGCCGCCCCAGGGGCAAATCTAATGAAAAACTGTTTTTT,CASSRPRGKSNEKLFF
many,TRBV6-6,TRBD2,TRBJ2-7,TGTGCCAGCAGTTACTCTAGCGGGAAGAACGAGCAGTACTTC,CASSYSSGKNEQYF
-,TRBV6-5,-,TRBJ2-3,TGTGCCAGCAGTTACCTCAGGGGCTCTAGCACAGATACGCAGTATTTT,CASSYLRGSSTDTQYF
-,TRBV2,TRBD1,TRBJ1-4,TGTGCCAGCACTTGGGACAGGGCTAATGAAAAACTGTTTTTT,CASTWDRANEKLFF
-,TRBV10-3,-,TRBJ2-3,TGTGCCATCAGTGAGGAGGCGGGAGATACGCAGTATTTT,CAISEEAGDTQYF
few,TRBV4-2,TRBD1,TRBJ1-1,TGTGCCAGCAGCCAAGATGTGGGACAGGGACTCACTGAAGCTTTCTTT,CASSQDVGQGLTEAFF
-,TRBV5-5,-,TRBJ2-7,TGTGCCAGCAGCTTGGAAGTGTACAACGAGCAGTACTTC,CASSLEVYNEQYF
-,TRBV7-6,-,TRBJ2-3,TGTGCCAGCAGCAAACAACGCACAGATACGCAGTATTTT,CASSKQRTDTQYF
-,TRBV7-9,-,TRBJ1-1,TGTGCCAGCAGCTTAGAGGGGGGGTACACTGAAGCTTTCTTT,CASSLEGGYTEAFF
-,TRBV5-1,-,TRBJ2-7,TGCGCCAGCAGCCCCCCGGGCCTAGGAGCGGGCGAGCAGTACTTC,CASSPPGLGAGEQYF
-,TRBV7-2,TRBD1,TRBJ1-2,TGTGCCAGCAGCTTAGCGCCCAGGACAGGAAACTATGGCTACACCTTC,CASSLAPRTGNYGYTF
-,TRBV19,TRBD2,TRBJ2-2,TGTGCCAGTAGTACGGGGGGGCGAATGATCGGGGAGCTGTTTTTT,CASSTGGRMIGELFF
-,TRBV18,TRBD1,TRBJ1-2,TGTGCCAGCTCGCTAGACAGGGAGAGCGGCTACACCTTC,CASSLDRESGYTF
-,TRBV5-1,-,TRBJ2-3,TGCGCCAGCAGCTTGGGCCGACAGTCAGATACGCAGTATTTT,CASSLGRQSDTQYF
-,TRBV6-5,-,TRBJ2-7,TGTGCCAGCAGTAGTTCGAGGGACTCCTACGAGCAGTACTTC,CASSSSRDSYEQYF
-,TRBV6-1,-,TRBJ2-3,TGTGCCAGCAGTCGGCGGGAATTCACAGATACGCAGTATTTT,CASSRREFTDTQYF
-,TRBV5-1,TRBD1,TRBJ2-3,TGCGCCAGCAGCTCCCGGACAGGTTGGACAGATACGCAGTATTTT,CASSSRTGWTDTQYF
once,TRBV5-1,-,TRBJ1-5,TGCGCCAGCAGCTTGGGCGGGCCTGGCAATCAGCCCCAGCATTTT,CASSLGGPGNQPQHF
-,TRBV9,-,TRBJ2-3,TGTGCCAGCAACGAAGGGGGGGCCCTAGGTACGCAGTATTTT,CASNEGGALGTQYF
-,TRBV4-1,TRBD2,TRBJ2-5,TGCGCCAGCAGCCCCACGGAGCGGGGGGCAGGGGAGACCCAGTACTTC,CASSPTERGAGETQYF
-,TRBV2,TRBD1,TRBJ1-6,TGTGCCAGCTCCTCGGGACAGGGGAATTCACCCCTCCACTTT,CASSSGQGNSPLHF
few,TRBV7-3,TRBD2,TRBJ2-1,TGTGCCAGCAGCTTACGGTTAGCGGGAGTTGAAGAGCAGTTCTTC,CASSLRLAGVEEQFF
-,TRBV7-8,TRBD1,TRBJ1-2,TGTGCCAGCAGCTCCTCCGGACAGGGGGCAGTCAGCTATGGCTACACCTTC,CASSSSGQGAVSYGYTF
-,TRBV6-5,-,TRBJ1-2,TGTGCCAGCAGCCCAAGTAGAGGTGGTAACTATGGCTACACCTTC,CASSPSRGGNYGYTF
-,TRBV4-3,TRBD1,TRBJ2-7,TGCGCCAGCAGCCAAGCGGGACAGGGAAGCTCCTACGAGCAGTACTTC,CASSQAGQGSSYEQYF
-,TRBV18,TRBD1,TRBJ1-1,TGTGCCAGCTCACCCCGCCGGGACAGGGACACTGAAGCTTTCTTT,CASSPRRDRDTEAFF
once,TRBV7-8,-,TRBJ2-5,TGTGCCAGCAGCTTAGGACAAAGGGAGACCCAGTACTTC,CASSLGQRETQYF
-,TRBV18,-,TRBJ2-7,TGTGCCAGCTCGGGGGGGCCCTACGAGCAGTACTTC,CASSGGPYEQYF
-,TRBV11-2,TRBD2,TRBJ2-5,TGTGCCAGCAGCTTACTTCCTAGCGGAACCCAAGAGACCCAGTACTTC,CASSLLPSGTQETQYF
-,TRBV6-4,-,TRBJ1-1,TGTGCCAGCAGTGACTGGGGGGTAGCGAACACTGAAGCTTTCTTT,CASSDWGVANTEAFF
-,TRBV5-8,TRBD2,TRBJ2-2,TGTGCCAGCAGCCCAGATGTCCTGTTAGCGGGAGGGTTCCGGGAGCTGTTTTTT,CASSPDVLLAGGFRELFF
-,TRBV10-3,-,TRBJ1-1,TGTGCCATCAGTGAAGAATCGGGAACTGAAGCTTTCTTT,CAISEESGTEAFF
-,TRBV5-1,-,TRBJ1-3,TGCGCCAGCAGCTTGGTCCCGGGGATAGGTGGAAACACCATATATTTT,CASSLVPGIGGNTIYF
-,TRBV29-1,-,TRBJ2-1,TGCAGCGTTGACCCCTCCCCGGATGAGCAGTTCTTC,CSVDPSPDEQFF
-,TRBV6-5,-,TRBJ1-1,TGTGCCAGCAGTTCTAACACTGAAGCTTTCTTT,CASSSNTEAFF
-,TRBV11-3,-,TRBJ2-7,TGTGCCAGCAGCCCCGGAGATGGGCGGCCGGGAGAGCAGTACTTC,CASSPGDGRPGEQYF
-,TRBV9,-,TRBJ1-4,TGTGCCAGCAGCGTGGCCCCGTCAGGTGGTGAAAAACTGTTTTTT,CASSVAPSGGEKLFF
-,TRBV7-9,TRBD1,TRBJ1-5,TGTGCCAGCAGCTTAGGGACAGGGTATCAGCCCCAGCATTTT,CASSLGTGYQPQHF
-,TRBV29-1,TRBD2,TRBJ2-5,TGCAGCGTTAGTCGGGGGGGTAGCTTGGTCCAAGAGACCCAGTACTTC,CSVSRGGSLVQETQYF
-,TRBV5-1,TRBD1,TRBJ2-3,TGCGCCAGCAGCCCCGGGACAGGGGCGCTGGATACGCAGTATTTT,CASSPGTGALDTQYF
-,TRBV2,TRBD1,TRBJ1-1,TGTGCCAGCAGTGACAGGGGGCTCGAAGCTTTCTTT,CASSDRGLEAFF
-,TRBV6-1,-,TRBJ2-1,TGTGCCACCCGGACGGGTACAGGGTCCTACAATGAGCAGTTCTTC,CATRTGTGSYNEQFF
-,TRBV7-2,-,TRBJ1-2,TGTGCCAGCATTGAAGTCAGGGGCACTTATGGCTACACCTTC,CASIEVRGTYGYTF
-,TRBV4-2,-,TRBJ2-2,TGTGCCAGCAGCCCCCTCGGGGTGGGGGAGCTGTTTTTT,CASSPLGVGELFF
-,TRBV7-3,TRBD1,TRBJ1-6,TGTGCCAGCAGCTTGAGACAGGGGATCGCTTATAATTCACCCCTCCACTTT,CASSLRQGIAYNSPLHF
-,TRBV5-1,TRBD1,TRBJ2-3,TGCGCCAGCAGCTTGGCCAGGGACAGGGTCATCGATACGCAGTATTTT,CASSLARDRVIDTQYF
-,TRBV4-1,TRBD2,TRBJ2-1,TGCGCCAGCAGCCCCAGGACACTAGCGGGAGGAATCGATGAGCAGTTCTTC,CASSPRTLAGGIDEQFF
-,TRBV6-5,TRBD1,TRBJ1-3,TGTGCCAGCAGACTCGGACAGGCTGGAAACACCATATATTTT,CASRLGQAGNTIYF
-,TRBV7-8,-,TRBJ1-1,TGTGCCAGCAGTCAGGATCGACGGGGTACTGAAGCTTTCTTT,CASSQDRRGTEAFF
few,TRBV29-1,-,TRBJ2-3,TGCAGCGTGGTCTCCGGGGACAACACAGATACGCAGTATTTT,CSVVSGDNTDTQYF